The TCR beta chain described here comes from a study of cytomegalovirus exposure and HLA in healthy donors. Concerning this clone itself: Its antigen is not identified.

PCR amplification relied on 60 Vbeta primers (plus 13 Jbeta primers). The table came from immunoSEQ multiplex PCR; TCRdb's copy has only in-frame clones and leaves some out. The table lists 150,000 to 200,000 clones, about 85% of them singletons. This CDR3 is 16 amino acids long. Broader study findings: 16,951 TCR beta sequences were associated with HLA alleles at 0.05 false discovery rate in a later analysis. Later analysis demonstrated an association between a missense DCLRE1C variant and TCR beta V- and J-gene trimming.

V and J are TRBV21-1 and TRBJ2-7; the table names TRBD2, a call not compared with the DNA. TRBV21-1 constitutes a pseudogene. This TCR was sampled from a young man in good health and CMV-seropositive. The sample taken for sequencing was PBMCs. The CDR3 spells CASSFAWGVPFYEQYF. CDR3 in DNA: TGTGCCAGCAGTTTCGCGTGGGGGGTTCCATTCTACGAGCAGTACTTC.